The entry that follows covers one T cell receptor beta chain sequence. These data come from a study of blood T cell repertoires in COVID-19. The overall study: PBMCs, B-cell-depleted T cells, or T cells provided the cDNA or gDNA that made up the material.

Original handling: The authors estimated nucleated cell counts from reference gene primer amplification. Clones were read by immunoSEQ multiplex PCR, and TCRdb kept only the in-frame ones, dropping some. Clone size and V and J calls were adopted from that table, with D and trimming inferred from the DNA. Of approximately 210,000 clones in the sample, roughly 84% were seen once. The clonotype originates from a woman of 80 years or more with COVID-19, enrolled during active disease. The sequencing sample was made of peripheral blood.

DNA of the CDR3: TGTGCCAGCAGTTACGATGGGGCTAGGCAGCCCCAGCATTTT. It is translated as CASSYDGARQPQHF. The J gene is TRBJ1-5, the V gene TRBV6-5; the D gene is possibly TRBD1 (5 bases). The CDR3 is 14 residues long. Trimming cost V 2 bases and J 7 bases, with 12 bases left between them. From germline, CDR1 is MNHEY and CDR2 SVGAGI.